This entry lists 14 T cell receptor beta chains sequenced from one sample in a study of early T cells in non-severe SARS-CoV-2 infection. TCRdb re-called the 5' RACE reads with MiXCR, one entry per CDR3 protein. The sample contains tens of thousands of distinct CDR3 sequences, about 6% of which appear only once. Material for sequencing was whole blood. These receptors were collected from an adult who was a healthcare worker with PCR-confirmed SARS-CoV-2 infection or an uninfected control (not recorded which).

This clonotype was recorded many times. The gene calls are TRBV20-1 and TRBJ2-2; the match to TRBD2 covers 10 bases. V dropped 4 bases and J dropped 5; count of bases not matched to a gene: 4. Germline V gene data show CDR1 as DFQATT and CDR2 as SNEGSKA (reference sequence). The CDR3 has 14 residues. For the CDR3, the DNA is TGCAGTGCTAAGCGGGAGGGCCGGACCGGGGAGCTGTTTTTT. Its protein is CSAKREGRTGELFF.

This clonotype was counted only a few times. The CDR3 DNA sequence: TGTGCCAGCAGCCAAAGGGGACTAGCGGGCATTGAGCAGTTCTTC. As protein: CASSQRGLAGIEQFF. V usage is TRBV3-1 and J usage is TRBJ2-1, with 12 bases identical to TRBD2. V lost 2 bases and J lost 9; bases outside the gene matches: 5. Per germline, CDR1 LGHDT and CDR2 YNNKEL (reference sequence). The length of the CDR3 is 15 residues.

This clonotype was seen many times. CDR3 DNA: TGTGCCAGCAGTACAGGGAACTATGGCTACACCTTC. Residues: CASSTGNYGYTF. The chain recombines TRBV12-3 or TRBV12-4 with TRBJ1-2; D is perhaps TRBD1 (6 bases). This CDR3 has 12 residues. V was trimmed by 5 bases and J by 2 bases, leaving 6 bases between them.

This clonotype has more than one count but fewer than ten. The J gene is TRBJ1-1, the V gene TRBV20-1; D gene uncertain. The CDR3 has 15 residues. Germline CDR1 and CDR2: DFQATT and SNEGSKA (reference sequence). V was pared by 6 bases and J by 5 bases, with 22 bases between. The DNA for the CDR3 is TGCAGTGCCCTAGAGATTGGAGGGAGCAGTACTGAAGCTTTCTTT. As protein: CSALEIGGSSTEAFF.

By frequency in the sample, this clonotype is medium-sized. The chain is built from TRBV7-3 and TRBJ2-1; weak D call: TRBD2 (6 bases). Germline CDR1 is SGHTA and CDR2 is FQGTGA. This CDR3 comprises 14 residues. V was shortened by 4 bases and J by 7 bases, with 14 bases between the two germline ends. The CDR3, as DNA: TGTGCCAGCAGCTCGAGCCCAGGAGGGAATGAGCAGTTCTTC. It specifies CASSSSPGGNEQFF.

The chain recombines TRBV20-1 with TRBJ2-2; D might be TRBD2 (5 bases). CDR1 is DFQATT and CDR2 is SNEGSKA in the germline V gene (reference sequence). The CDR3 has 14 residues. V gave up 6 bases and J gave up 2 bases, with 13 bases separating them. For the CDR3, the DNA is TGCAGTGCCGTCGGCCGGGGAAACACCGGGGAGCTGTTTTTT. Protein sequence: CSAVGRGNTGELFF.

At least ten counts were recorded for this clonotype. The chain has TRBV6-1 and TRBJ2-7, with 7 bases matching TRBD2. CDR1 MNHNS and CDR2 SASEGT come from the germline V gene. V lost 11 bases and J lost 2; bases outside the gene matches: 6. The CDR3 extends over 12 amino acids. The CDR3 is CAHGRETYEQYF. CDR3 sequence (DNA): TGTGCCCATGGGAGGGAGACCTACGAGCAGTACTTC.

There are a few counts of this clonotype. The chain links TRBV5-1 to TRBJ1-5; possible D gene TRBD1, 6 bases. Germline CDR1 and CDR2: SGHRS and YFSETQ. Trimming took 4 bases from V and 0 from J, leaving 11 bases between them. This CDR3 has 15 amino acids. The CDR3 sequence: CASSPTDSSNQPQHF. In nucleotides, the CDR3 is TGCGCCAGCAGCCCCACGGACAGTAGCAATCAGCCCCAGCATTTT.

This clonotype was seen many times. This sequence joins TRBV5-1 and TRBJ2-3, with TRBD2 as a possible D gene (5 bases). The CDR3 loop spans 15 amino acids. V was cut by 1 base and J by 6 bases, with 15 bases left in between. From germline, CDR1 is SGHRS and CDR2 YFSETQ. The CDR3 DNA follows: TGCGCCAGCAGCTTGAGAGGCGGGCTGGAGGATACGCAGTATTTT. Amino acids: CASSLRGGLEDTQYF.

This clonotype was recorded a few times. The V and J genes are TRBV2 and TRBJ1-6; D remains unclear. Per the germline V gene, CDR1 is SNHLY and CDR2 is FYNNEI. This CDR3 is built from 11 residues. V lost 4 bases and J lost 11, with 6 bases in between. The CDR3 is CASSVRAPLHF. The CDR3 coding sequence is TGTGCCAGCAGTGTCCGGGCACCCCTCCACTTT.

This clonotype came up many times. The CDR3 sequence is CAWSGTGGNSPLHF. As DNA, the CDR3 is TGTGCCTGGAGTGGGACAGGGGGCAATTCACCCCTCCACTTT. The chain has TRBV30 and TRBJ1-6, with 11 bases lining up with TRBD1. This CDR3 is 14 amino acids long. Germline V gives CDR1 GTSNPN, CDR2 SVGIG (reference sequence). J lost 7 bases, V lost 1 base, and 0 bases had no gene match.

This clonotype was picked up many times. The chain uses TRBV27 and TRBJ2-1, with D possibly being TRBD2 (6 bases). The CDR3 extends over 14 amino acids. Germline CDR1 MNHEY, CDR2 SMNVEV (reference sequence). V shed 2 bases and J shed 4 bases, with 9 bases lying between them. The CDR3, as DNA: TGTGCCAGCAGTTTAGGGAGCGGGTACAATGAGCAGTTCTTC. Encoded protein: CASSLGSGYNEQFF.

On this clonotype itself: Being one base from a much bigger clone, this may be a read error. The rearrangement links TRBV14 to TRBJ2-1; 7 bases are shared with TRBD2. The CDR3 loop spans 13 amino acids. Germline CDR1 and CDR2: SGHDN and FVKESK. The DNA for the CDR3 is TGTGCCGGCAGCCGACTAGCCTCGGATGAGCAGTTCTTC. Its protein product is CAGSRLASDEQFF.

The genes are TRBV4-3 and TRBJ2-5; TRBD2 matches 10 bases. Looked up from germline, CDR1 is LGHNA and CDR2 is YSLEER. CDR3 length equals 16 residues. The J segment lost 5 bases and the V segment lost 2 bases, leaving 8 bases of the junction unmatched. The CDR3 DNA is TGCGCCAGCAGCCAAAATAGCGGGGGGCGAGGGGAGACCCAGTACTTC. It yields the protein CASSQNSGGRGETQYF.